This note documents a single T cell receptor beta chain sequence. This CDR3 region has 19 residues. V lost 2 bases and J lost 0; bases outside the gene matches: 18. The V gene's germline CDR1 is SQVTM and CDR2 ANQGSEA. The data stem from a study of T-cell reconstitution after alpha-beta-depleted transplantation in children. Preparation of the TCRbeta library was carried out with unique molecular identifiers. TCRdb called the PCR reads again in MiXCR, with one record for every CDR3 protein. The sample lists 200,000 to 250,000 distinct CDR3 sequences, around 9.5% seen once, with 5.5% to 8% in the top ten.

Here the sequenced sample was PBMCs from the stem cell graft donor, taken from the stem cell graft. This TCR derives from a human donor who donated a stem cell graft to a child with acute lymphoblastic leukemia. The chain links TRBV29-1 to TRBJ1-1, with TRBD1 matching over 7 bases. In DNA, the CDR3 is TGCAGCGTTGAACCCCCAACAGGGGTTGGGGGACAAATGAACACTGAAGCTTTCTTT. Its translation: CSVEPPTGVGGQMNTEAFF.